This TCR beta chain emerged from a study of blood T cell repertoires in COVID-19. Whole-study context: Both acute and convalescent COVID-19 samples were obtained from the United States, Italy and Spain. The cDNA or gDNA used as material had been derived from T cells, B-cell-depleted T cells, or PBMCs.

Per the original methods: Estimation of nucleated cell counts was performed using reference gene primer amplification. TCRdb's copy holds only in-frame clones and misses some; the assay was immunoSEQ multiplex PCR. V and J calls and clone size follow that table, whereas D and trimming were derived from the DNA. The table shows some 99,000 clones, with over 75% occurring only once. This clone was recorded only once. The sample was peripheral blood. This receptor was obtained from a woman in her 50s with acute or convalescent COVID-19.

The CDR3 spells CASSSVSGELFF. CDR3 coding DNA: TGTGCCAGCAGCTCTGTTTCCGGGGAGCTGTTTTTT. This chain links TRBV7-9 with TRBJ2-2; the D is unclear. V was pared by 4 bases and J by 6 bases, with 6 bases between. The CDR3 length is 12 residues. CDR1 is SEHNR and CDR2 is FQNEAQ in the germline V gene (reference sequence).